The entry that follows covers one T cell receptor (beta chain) sequence. This specimen comes from a study of blood T cell repertoires in COVID-19. Study information: PBMCs, B-cell-depleted T cells, or T cells were the source of the cDNA or gDNA that made up the material.

In the authors' methods: Researchers report that nucleated cell counts were estimated from reference gene primer amplification. The data were produced by immunoSEQ multiplex PCR, yet TCRdb's version contains in-frame clones alone and is incomplete. V and J calls and clone size are copied from that table; D and trimming were computed from the DNA. The table lists some 40,000 clones, roughly 92% of them singletons, with roughly 0.35% in the top ten. The CDR3 runs 12 residues. V shed 7 bases and J shed 7 bases, with 13 bases lying between them. Germline loops: CDR1 GTSNPN, CDR2 SVGIG (reference sequence). Those enrolled in Seattle joined during active infection and were followed longitudinally afterward.

The TCR comes from a man aged 50-59 years with COVID-19, enrolled during active disease. The chain joins TRBV30 to TRBJ2-2, with a possible D match to TRBD2 (5 bases). The source material was peripheral blood. CDR3 residues: CASTGKIGELFF. In nucleotides, the CDR3 is TGTGCCTCGACCGGGAAGATCGGGGAGCTGTTTTTT.